One and the same sample provided the 7 T cell receptor beta chains below, sequenced in a study of blood T cell repertoires in COVID-19 (dated by TCRdb to 2020 to 2021). Libraries were made using the immunoSEQ multiplex PCR assay. TCRdb mirrors the immuneACCESS table, restricted to in-frame sequences. Some clones are absent from its copies; in checked studies, under half trace to an unresolved V gene, and the reason for the others is unknown. For this sample the table gives approximately 180,000 clones, of which roughly 89% were detected only once. In total, the top ten clones hold 2% to 2.5% of the sample. Sequenced: PBMCs or T cells enriched from blood (not recorded which). These receptors all stem from a woman aged 40 to 55 with acute COVID-19.

This clone appeared many times. The chain employs TRBV5-4 and TRBJ1-2, with D hard to call. V shed 1 base and J shed 2 bases, with 9 bases lying between them. The CDR3 has 14 amino acids. From germline, CDR1 is SGHNT and CDR2 YYREEE (reference sequence). CDR3: CASSLSPRNYGYTF. The CDR3 region has the DNA TGTGCCAGCAGCTTGTCTCCCCGGAACTATGGCTACACCTTC.

V and J are TRBV12-5 and TRBJ2-7; TRBD2 aligns across 11 bases. Germline CDR1 is LGHNT and CDR2 is FRNRAP. J gave up 1 base and V 0 bases, and 2 bases lay outside the gene matches. This CDR3 has 16 residues. CDR3 nucleotide sequence: TGTGCTAGTGGTTTGGTATCTAGCGGGGGGTCCTACGAGCAGTACTTC. Protein product: CASGLVSSGGSYEQYF.

This clone was counted a single time. This sequence joins TRBV19 and TRBJ1-5, with 7 nucleotides matching TRBD1. With V trimmed by 4 bases and J by 6 bases, 6 bases remained unmatched. The CDR3 consists of 14 residues. CDR1 is LNHDA, CDR2 SQIVND, per germline (reference sequence). The DNA for the CDR3 is TGTGCCAGTAGTAGTCAGGGGGTGAGTCAGCCCCAGCATTTT. Protein: CASSSQGVSQPQHF.

The chain is built from TRBV28 and TRBJ2-3, with 8 bases lining up with TRBD2. Germline CDR1 reads MDHEN; CDR2 reads SYDVKM. CDR3 length: 15 amino acids. The J segment lost 7 bases and the V segment lost 1 base, leaving 7 bases of the junction unmatched. CDR3 loop: CASSLSSGGRNTQYF. CDR3 sequence (DNA): TGTGCCAGCAGTTTATCCAGCGGGGGTCGGAATACGCAGTATTTT.

The chain uses TRBV12-3 or TRBV12-4 and TRBJ1-1, with D unclear. V was cut by 3 bases and J by 4 bases, with 9 bases left in between. The CDR3 is 13 amino acids. The CDR3 coding sequence is TGTGCCAGCAGTTTCCCGGGAGGCACTGAAGCTTTCTTT. This translates into CASSFPGGTEAFF.

This chain uses TRBV9 with TRBJ1-4; no clear D gene. The CDR3 is made up of 13 amino acids. V lost 4 bases to trimming and J lost 10 bases, with 14 bases between them. Germline CDR1 reads SGDLS; CDR2 reads YYNGEE. CDR3 DNA: TGTGCCAGCAGCCCCCAGGTGAGGGCAAAACTGTTTTTT. The encoded protein is CASSPQVRAKLFF.

CDR3 DNA: TGTGCCAGCAGGCCGAGACTAGCGGGGGGGCGGGGCACAGATACGCAGTATTTT. Amino acids: CASRPRLAGGRGTDTQYF. This chain links TRBV11-2 with TRBJ2-3, with 14 bases fitting TRBD2. The CDR3 is 18 amino acids. Germline V gene sequence: CDR1 SGHAT, CDR2 FQNNGV. The V segment lost 6 bases and the J segment 1 base; nucleotides outside the gene matches: 9. Full variable domain (missing parts from reference TRBV11-2 and TRBJ2-3): EAGVAQSPRYKIIEKRQSVAFWCNPISGHATLYWYQQILGQGPKLLIQFQNNGVVDDSQLPKDRFSAERLKGVDSTLKIQPAKLEDSAVYLCASRPRLAGGRGTDTQYFGPGTRLTVL.